A single sample is the source of the 31 T cell receptor beta chains below, sequenced in a study of blood T cell repertoires in COVID-19. Libraries were prepared by immunoSEQ multiplex PCR; TCRdb keeps only in-frame clonotypes and omits some of them. This sample has tens of thousands of clones, with roughly nine tenths found just once. Sequencing used peripheral blood. The receptors stem from a human donor with acute or convalescent COVID-19. The donor label of this sample is uncertain.

V and J are TRBV10-1 and TRBJ2-1, with 12 bases that match TRBD2. Germline-derived CDR1 and CDR2 are WNHNN and SYGVQD (reference sequence). Trimming removed 0 bases from V and 9 bases from J; junction bases left unmatched: 9. This CDR3 is 17 amino acids long. As DNA, the CDR3 is TGCGCCAGCAGTGAGTCGCCTAGCGGGGGGGTCCGGGCTGAGCAGTTCTTC. Residues: CASSESPSGGVRAEQFF.

The chain has TRBV2 and TRBJ2-1, with 8 nucleotides matching TRBD2. The germline V gene has CDR1 SNHLY and CDR2 FYNNEI. After removal of 6 bases from V and 6 bases from J, the junction contained 13 bases not matched to a gene. The CDR3 spans 16 residues. DNA for the CDR3: TGTGCCAGCAGGGTAACGGGACTAGGTATAGCCAATGAGCAGTTCTTC. This gives the protein CASRVTGLGIANEQFF.

This clone was picked up a small number of times. CDR3 in amino acids: CASSIDYSGGYTF. The CDR3 DNA is TGTGCCAGTAGTATAGATTACAGTGGAGGCTACACCTTC. The chain is built from TRBV19 and TRBJ1-2; D unresolved. This CDR3 spans 13 amino acids. Trimming pared 0 bases from V and 8 bases from J, leaving 10 bases between. Per the germline V gene, CDR1 is LNHDA and CDR2 is SQIVND (reference sequence).

This chain joins TRBV4-1 and TRBJ2-7, with 11 nucleotides matching TRBD1. The germline V gene has CDR1 MGHRA and CDR2 YSYEKL. The trim removed 4 bases at V and 6 bases at J, leaving 8 bases unmatched. The CDR3 covers 15 residues. The CDR3 nucleotides are TGCGCCAGCAGCCCCCCGGGACAGGGGGTCCGCGAGCAGTACGTC. It is translated as CASSPPGQGVREQYV.

CDR3 sequence reads: CASSRPSGRSSYNEQFF. In DNA, the CDR3 is TGTGCCAGTAGTCGACCTAGCGGGCGCAGCTCCTACAATGAGCAGTTCTTC. The gene calls are TRBV19 and TRBJ2-1, with TRBD2 matching 8 bases. J was trimmed by 0 bases and V by 5 bases; bases with no gene match: 9. This CDR3 has 17 residues. The germline V gene has CDR1 LNHDA and CDR2 SQIVND (reference sequence). Full variable domain (rest looked up from reference TRBV19 and TRBJ2-1): DGGITQSPKYLFRKEGQNVTLSCEQNLNHDAMYWYRQDPGQGLRLIYYSQIVNDFQKGDIAEGYSVSREKKESFPLTVTSAQKNPTAFYLCASSRPSGRSSYNEQFFGPGTRLTVL.

This clone has more than one count but fewer than ten. The gene calls are TRBV6-2 or TRBV6-3 and TRBJ1-3; D is unclear. There are 14 residues in the CDR3. Trimming cost V 5 bases and J 0 bases, with 8 bases left between them. Germline V gene sequence: CDR1 MNHEY, CDR2 SVGEGT. For the CDR3, the DNA is TGTGCCAGCAGTACAAGTTTCTCTGGAAACACCATATATTTT. It codes for CASSTSFSGNTIYF.

The chain has TRBV6-5 and TRBJ1-2, with a tentative D call TRBD1 (6 bases). V was clipped by 6 bases and J by 4 bases, with 12 bases between them. The CDR3 length is 13 residues. Germline loops: CDR1 MNHEY, CDR2 SVGAGI. DNA for the CDR3: TGTGCCAGCAGCCGACAGGCCCCCTATGGCTACACCTTC. Amino acid sequence: CASSRQAPYGYTF.

The rearrangement joins TRBV19 to TRBJ2-3; tentatively, D is TRBD1 (5 bases). CDR3 length: 16 residues. Trimming left V 4 bases short and J 0 bases short, with 14 bases between. Germline CDR1 reads LNHDA; CDR2 reads SQIVND (reference sequence). CDR3 sequence: CASSKGGADSTDTQYF. DNA of the CDR3: TGTGCCAGTAGTAAGGGTGGGGCGGATAGCACAGATACGCAGTATTTT.

The V and J genes are TRBV19 and TRBJ1-4; 9 nucleotides line up with TRBD1. The CDR3 loop spans 16 amino acids. V shed 4 bases and J 5 bases; nucleotides not matched to a gene: 8. CDR1 is LNHDA and CDR2 is SQIVND in the germline V gene (reference sequence). The CDR3 region has the DNA TGTGCCAGTAGTACGAACCGACAGGGGGGCAATGAAAAACTGTTTTTT. The encoded protein is CASSTNRQGGNEKLFF.

CDR3 nucleotide sequence: TGCGCCAGCAGTGAGCAACAGGGAGTTAGCACTGAAGCTTTCTTT. Translation gives CASSEQQGVSTEAFF. This chain connects TRBV10-1 to TRBJ1-1; TRBD1 might be the D (6 bases). V was clipped by 2 bases and J by 4 bases, with 14 bases between them. CDR1 and CDR2 (germline): WNHNN, SYGVQD (reference sequence). This CDR3 contains 15 residues.

Only one count was recorded for this clone. The chain links TRBV11-3 to TRBJ2-5; 10 nucleotides line up with TRBD2. The CDR3 totals 14 residues. V shed 5 bases and J 5 bases; nucleotides not matched to a gene: 5. The germline V gene has CDR1 SGHNT and CDR2 YENEEA. The CDR3: CASSLRGLAETQYF. The CDR3 DNA is TGTGCCAGCAGCCTAAGGGGACTAGCGGAGACCCAGTACTTC.

The chain joins TRBV5-1 to TRBJ2-3; maybe TRBD1 (6 bases). Germline CDR1 and CDR2: SGHRS and YFSETQ. V was trimmed by 2 bases and J by 0 bases, leaving 10 bases between them. CDR3 length: 15 amino acids. CDR3 DNA sequence: TGCGCCAGCAGCTTACAGGGAACTAGCACAGATACGCAGTATTTT. Translating it yields CASSLQGTSTDTQYF.

The table lists this clone with a few counts. The J gene is TRBJ1-2, the V gene TRBV5-6; TRBD1 agrees at 10 bases. Germline assignment: CDR1 SGHDT and CDR2 YYEEEE. This CDR3 is 13 amino acids long. V trimming: 4 bases; J trimming: 7 bases; junction bases outside the gene matches: 4. CDR3 in DNA: TGTGCCAGCAGCCTGGACAGGGGGACTGGCTACACCTTC. Amino acid sequence: CASSLDRGTGYTF.

This rearrangement joins TRBV3-1 (or the pseudogene TRBV3-2) to TRBJ2-7; 7 bases match TRBD2. The CDR3 is 15 residues long. V trimming: 4 bases; J trimming: 0 bases; junction bases outside the gene matches: 6. Germline V gene lookup returns CDR1 LGHDT and CDR2 YNNKEL (reference sequence). CDR3 loop: CASSPTSGVSYEQYF. The CDR3, as DNA: TGTGCCAGCAGCCCCACGAGCGGGGTCTCCTACGAGCAGTACTTC.

The rearrangement joins TRBV19 to TRBJ1-5, with D maybe TRBD1 (6 bases). V lost 7 bases, J lost 3 bases, and 13 bases lay in between. This CDR3 has 14 residues. Germline CDR1 is LNHDA and CDR2 is SQIVND (reference sequence). CDR3 protein: CASTPGAPNQPQHF. The CDR3 DNA follows: TGTGCCAGTACCCCAGGGGCTCCCAATCAGCCCCAGCATTTT.

This clone came up once. The J gene is TRBJ2-6, the V gene TRBV7-9; 8 bases are a match to TRBD1. Germline V CDR1 and CDR2: SEHNR, FQNEAQ (reference sequence). With 6 bases clipped from V and 10 bases from J, the junction kept 11 bases outside the gene matches. The CDR3 has 15 residues. The CDR3 nucleotides read TGTGCCAGCAGTAATATCCGGGACAGGTCGAACGTCCTGACTTTC. Protein: CASSNIRDRSNVLTF.

This sequence joins TRBV21-1 and TRBJ1-5. TRBV21-1 is a pseudogene segment. The CDR3 is 15 amino acids. CDR3 sequence reads: CASSPGTPGEQPQHF. CDR3 DNA sequence: TGTGCCAGCAGCCCCGGGACTCCCGGGGAGCAGCCCCAGCATTTT.

The chain is built from TRBV9 and TRBJ2-1; 8 bases map to TRBD1. CDR3 length equals 16 residues. From germline, CDR1 is SGDLS and CDR2 YYNGEE. V trimming: 3 bases; J trimming: 0 bases; junction bases outside the gene matches: 5. The CDR3 DNA sequence: TGTGCCAGCAGCGCGTACGGACAGGGCTCCTACAATGAGCAGTTCTTC. It codes for CASSAYGQGSYNEQFF.

This clone has just one count. The chain carries TRBV7-2 and TRBJ2-1; possibly TRBD2 for D (5 bases). V lost 1 base to trimming and J lost 0 bases, with 13 bases between them. Germline CDR1 SGHTA, CDR2 FQGNSA. The CDR3 runs to 17 residues. The CDR3 nucleotides read TGTGCCAGCAGCTTAGGTGGAACGGGGAGCTCCTACAATGAGCAGTTCTTC. Protein product: CASSLGGTGSSYNEQFF.

The V gene is TRBV28, the J gene TRBJ1-6; weak D call: TRBD1 (5 bases). Germline CDR1 reads MDHEN; CDR2 reads SYDVKM. Trimming removed 5 bases at V and 7 bases at J, with 18 bases between. This CDR3 is built from 16 residues. CDR3 bases: TGTGCCAGCAGTGCCCGCGGCAGGGCGGTCAATTCACCCCTCCACTTT. It translates to CASSARGRAVNSPLHF.

The chain is built from TRBV5-6 and TRBJ2-2; D uncertain. Germline V gene sequence: CDR1 SGHDT, CDR2 YYEEEE. This CDR3 region has 17 residues. V lost 3 bases to trimming and J lost 2 bases, with 17 bases between them. CDR3 in amino acids: CASSSLLTGQNTGELFF. Written as DNA, the CDR3 is TGTGCCAGCAGCTCCCTTCTGACTGGTCAAAACACCGGGGAGCTGTTTTTT.

The chain joins TRBV5-1 to TRBJ1-2; 9 nucleotides match TRBD1. The length of the CDR3 is 13 residues. V lost 4 bases, J lost 8 bases, and 6 bases stayed unmatched. The germline V gene has CDR1 SGHRS and CDR2 YFSETQ. Written as DNA, the CDR3 is TGCGCCAGCAGCCCTGGACAGGGGAAAGGCTACACCTTC. Amino acids: CASSPGQGKGYTF.

The chain employs TRBV5-6 and TRBJ1-1; D remains unclear. Germline V lookup: CDR1 SGHDT, CDR2 YYEEEE. The CDR3 is made up of 15 amino acids. The V gene lost 0 bases and the J gene lost 11 bases, with 20 bases spanning the gap. CDR3 nucleotides: TGTGCCAGCAGCTTGGTGACAAGCCGTACTAGCTGGGCTTTCTTT. This gives the protein CASSLVTSRTSWAFF.

The rearrangement links TRBV5-1 to TRBJ1-1; TRBD1 matches at 8 bases. Unmatched junction bases numbered 8, after V lost 4 bases and J lost 9 bases. CDR3 length: 13 residues. From germline, CDR1 is SGHRS and CDR2 YFSETQ. The CDR3 reads CASSLGQGLKAFF. The DNA of the CDR3 is TGCGCCAGCAGCCTTGGACAGGGCTTGAAAGCTTTCTTT.

The chain recombines TRBV18 with TRBJ2-3; 7 positions agree with TRBD1. Germline CDR1 reads KGHSH; CDR2 reads LQKENI. This CDR3 has 16 amino acids. After removal of 2 bases from V and 0 bases from J, the junction contained 5 bases not matched to a gene. CDR3 DNA sequence: TGTGCCAGCTCACCAAGGGACAGAGCTAGCACAGATACGCAGTATTTT. Translating gives CASSPRDRASTDTQYF.

The rearrangement links TRBV7-9 to TRBJ2-5; a weak D match, TRBD1 (5 bases). Germline-derived CDR1 and CDR2 are SEHNR and FQNEAQ (reference sequence). V lost 3 bases, J lost 3 bases, and 17 bases lay in between. This CDR3 spans 16 amino acids. CDR3 sequence: CASSFFWAGKKETQYF. CDR3 sequence (DNA): TGTGCCAGCAGCTTCTTCTGGGCAGGGAAAAAAGAGACCCAGTACTTC.

This clone has only one observation. The chain employs TRBV30 and TRBJ2-1; D might be TRBD1 (6 bases). CDR3 size: 11 residues. Germline assignment: CDR1 GTSNPN and CDR2 SVGIG (reference sequence). The chain's CDR3 is CLGASYNEQFF. The CDR3 DNA follows: TGTCTGGGGGCAAGTTACAATGAGCAGTTCTTC.

This clone was detected a few times. This rearrangement joins TRBV30 to TRBJ2-5; 11 nucleotides match TRBD1. This CDR3 has 17 amino acids. From germline, CDR1 is GTSNPN and CDR2 SVGIG (reference sequence). The trim removed 0 bases at V and 5 bases at J, leaving 11 bases unmatched. The CDR3 loop reads CAWSVLPRTGGVETQYF. The CDR3 DNA follows: TGTGCCTGGAGTGTACTCCCTAGGACAGGGGGCGTTGAGACCCAGTACTTC.

The V gene is TRBV11-2, the J gene TRBJ1-6, with no clear D. The ends were cut back, 1 base at V and 7 bases at J, with 17 bases in the middle. CDR3 length equals 17 residues. CDR1 is SGHAT, CDR2 FQNNGV, per germline. CDR3: CASSLVGAGFGNSPLHF. DNA for the CDR3: TGTGCCAGCAGCTTAGTAGGAGCGGGTTTTGGGAATTCACCCCTCCACTTT. The full variable domain, its missing parts supplied by reference TRBV11-2 and TRBJ1-6, is EAGVAQSPRYKIIEKRQSVAFWCNPISGHATLYWYQQILGQGPKLLIQFQNNGVVDDSQLPKDRFSAERLKGVDSTLKIQPAKLEDSAVYLCASSLVGAGFGNSPLHFGNGTRLTVT.

The chain combines TRBV18 with TRBJ1-5; 7 bases align to TRBD1. The CDR3 loop spans 15 amino acids. Trimming removed 0 bases from V and 10 bases from J; junction bases left unmatched: 9. Germline V CDR1 and CDR2: KGHSH, LQKENI. CDR3 loop: CASSPPGTASRPQHF. DNA of the CDR3: TGTGCCAGCTCACCACCAGGGACAGCGTCTCGACCCCAGCATTTT.

The V and J genes are TRBV6-5 and TRBJ1-1, with D tentatively TRBD1 (6 bases). Trimming left V 10 bases short and J 2 bases short, with 14 bases between. The CDR3 is made up of 13 amino acids. The V gene's germline CDR1 is MNHEY and CDR2 SVGAGI. The DNA for the CDR3 is TGTGCCACCCTGGACAGAACAAACACTGAAGCTTTCTTT. It codes for CATLDRTNTEAFF.